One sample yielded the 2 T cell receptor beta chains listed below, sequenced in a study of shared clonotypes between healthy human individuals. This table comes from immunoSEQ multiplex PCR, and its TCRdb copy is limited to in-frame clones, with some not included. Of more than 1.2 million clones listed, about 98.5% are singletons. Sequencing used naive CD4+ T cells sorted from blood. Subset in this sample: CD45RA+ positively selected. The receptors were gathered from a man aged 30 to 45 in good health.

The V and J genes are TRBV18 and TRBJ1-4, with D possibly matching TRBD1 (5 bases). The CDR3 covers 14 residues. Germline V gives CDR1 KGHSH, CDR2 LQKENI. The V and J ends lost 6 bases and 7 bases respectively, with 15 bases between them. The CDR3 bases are TGTGCCAGCTCGAGGGAGGGGCCGGGTGAAAAACTGTTTTTT. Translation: CASSREGPGEKLFF.

The CDR3 loop reads CASSYHLAGDQETQYF. The CDR3 nucleotides are TGTGCCAGCAGTTATCATCTAGCGGGAGACCAAGAGACCCAGTACTTC. The rearrangement uses TRBV28 and TRBJ2-5; 10 nucleotides align to TRBD2. Losses at the gene ends were 4 bases for V and 0 bases for J; bases not matched to a gene: 5. Germline CDR1 and CDR2: MDHEN and SYDVKM. CDR3 length: 16 amino acids.